What follows are 10 T cell receptor beta chains derived from one specimen sequenced in a study of radiation and T cells in renal cell carcinoma. Repertoires were generated with immunoSEQ multiplex PCR, while TCRdb's copy carries only in-frame clones and drops some. The sample carries around 22,000 clones, 58% recorded once. This sample's treatment: treatment-naive control, cytoreductive nephrectomy. Sequencing was performed on tumor tissue, taken from a patient whose treatment was nephrectomy without radiotherapy. These receptors were obtained from a man aged 40-50 years with renal cell carcinoma.

This clone was observed a handful of times. The sample has other DNA sequences that encode this CDR3 too. The rearrangement uses TRBV5-6 and TRBJ2-1, with 8 bases that match TRBD1. CDR3 length: 14 amino acids. Germline V gives CDR1 SGHDT, CDR2 YYEEEE. The J segment lost 3 bases and the V segment lost 1 base, leaving 0 bases of the junction unmatched. The CDR3, as DNA: TGTGCCAGCAGCTTGACAGGGGGCTACAATGAGCAGTTCTTC. Its translation is CASSLTGGYNEQFF.

This rearrangement joins TRBV11-2 to TRBJ1-4; D unresolved. Germline CDR1 is SGHAT and CDR2 is FQNNGV. CDR3 length equals 13 residues. V lost 5 bases to trimming and J lost 8 bases, with 12 bases between them. The CDR3 nucleotides read TGTGCCAGCAGCCTCAACATTGGGGAAAAACTGTTTTTT. It yields the protein CASSLNIGEKLFF. Full variable domain (missing parts from reference TRBV11-2 and TRBJ1-4): EAGVAQSPRYKIIEKRQSVAFWCNPISGHATLYWYQQILGQGPKLLIQFQNNGVVDDSQLPKDRFSAERLKGVDSTLKIQPAKLEDSAVYLCASSLNIGEKLFFGSGTQLSVL.

The chain recombines TRBV11-2 with TRBJ1-4, with D perhaps matching TRBD1 (5 bases). Germline V gives CDR1 SGHAT, CDR2 FQNNGV. Trimming left V 3 bases short and J 6 bases short, with 11 bases between. The CDR3 extends over 14 amino acids. CDR3 region: CASSFGAQDEKLFF. The CDR3 nucleotides are TGTGCCAGCAGCTTCGGGGCGCAGGATGAAAAACTGTTTTTT.

J is TRBJ1-5 and V is TRBV7-2; 7 nucleotides match TRBD1. Trimming cost V 5 bases and J 9 bases; bases outside gene matches: 10. The CDR3 has 14 amino acids. Per germline, CDR1 SGHTA and CDR2 FQGNSA. CDR3 DNA: TGTGCCAGCAGCCCCAGACAGGGACCTGCGCCCCAGCATTTT. Amino acids: CASSPRQGPAPQHF. Supplemented by reference TRBV7-2 and TRBJ1-5, the full variable domain reads GAGVSQSPSNKVTEKGKDVELRCDPISGHTALYWYRQSLGQGLEFLIYFQGNSAPDKSGLPSDRFSAERTGGSVSTLTIQRTQQEDSAVYLCASSPRQGPAPQHFGDGTRLSIL.

The rearrangement links TRBV7-9 to TRBJ2-1; 8 bases agree with TRBD1. J gave up 12 bases and V 4 bases, and 11 bases lay outside the gene matches. The CDR3 is 14 amino acids. Germline CDR1 reads SEHNR; CDR2 reads FQNEAQ (reference sequence). The CDR3 DNA follows: TGTGCCAGCAGCTCCCGGGACAGGTTAGGAGGGCAGTTCTTC. This gives the protein CASSSRDRLGGQFF.

V and J are TRBV28 and TRBJ2-4; weak D call: TRBD1 (5 bases). CDR3 length: 11 amino acids. Trimming stripped 5 bases from V and 7 bases from J, with 6 bases between. Germline CDR1 reads MDHEN; CDR2 reads SYDVKM. The CDR3 loop reads CASSRGNIQYF. The CDR3 DNA is TGTGCCAGCAGTAGGGGCAACATTCAGTACTTC.

In its sample, this clone ranks as medium-sized. The V call is TRBV7-9, the J call TRBJ2-5; D is unresolved. CDR1 and CDR2 from the germline V gene are SEHNR and FQNEAQ (reference sequence). The CDR3 length is 14 residues. Trimming shortened V by 5 bases and J by 4 bases, and 14 bases separated the two germline ends. CDR3 loop: CASSLGYPPETQYF. DNA for the CDR3: TGTGCCAGCAGCCTGGGGTACCCCCCAGAGACCCAGTACTTC.

V gene TRBV4-3 combines with J gene TRBJ1-5; D remains unclear. The CDR3 is 17 residues long. Trimming removed 0 bases at V and 2 bases at J, with 14 bases between. CDR1 and CDR2 (germline): LGHNA, YSLEER. Written as DNA, the CDR3 is TGCGCCAGCAGCCAAGATTTGCGTTCCGAGGGCAATCAGCCCCAGCATTTT. Translation gives CASSQDLRSEGNQPQHF.

The table lists this clone with a few counts. The chain joins TRBV18 to TRBJ2-5, with D perhaps TRBD1 (6 bases). With 6 bases removed from V and 4 bases from J, the gap between germline ends came to 12 bases. CDR1 is KGHSH and CDR2 is LQKENI in the germline V gene. The CDR3 covers 13 residues. Written as DNA, the CDR3 is TGTGCCAGCTCCCCGGACAGCCTAGAGACCCAGTACTTC. Translated: CASSPDSLETQYF.

The chain links TRBV7-9 to TRBJ1-1, with D unresolved. Germline V lookup: CDR1 SEHNR, CDR2 FQNEAQ (reference sequence). The V end was cut by 2 bases, the J end by 8 bases, with 12 bases between. The CDR3 runs to 13 residues. In DNA form, the CDR3 reads TGTGCCAGCAGCTTAATCTCCCAGCTAGAAGCTTTCTTT. It translates to CASSLISQLEAFF.